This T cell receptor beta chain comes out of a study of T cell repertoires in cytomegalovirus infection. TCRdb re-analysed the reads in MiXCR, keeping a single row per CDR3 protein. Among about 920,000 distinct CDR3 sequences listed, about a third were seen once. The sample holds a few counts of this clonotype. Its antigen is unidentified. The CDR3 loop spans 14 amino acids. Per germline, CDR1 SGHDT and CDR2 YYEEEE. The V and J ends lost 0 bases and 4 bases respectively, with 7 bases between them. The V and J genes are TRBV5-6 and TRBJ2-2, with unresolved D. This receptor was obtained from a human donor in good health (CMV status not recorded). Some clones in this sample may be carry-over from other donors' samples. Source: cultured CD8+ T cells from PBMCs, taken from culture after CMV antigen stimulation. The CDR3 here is CASSLADGTGELFF. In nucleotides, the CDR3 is TGTGCCAGCAGCTTGGCCGACGGCACCGGGGAGCTGTTTTTT.